This T cell receptor beta chain was sequenced for a study of Ad26.COV2.S vaccination and SARS-CoV-2 variants. The sample's treatment: around 19 received Ad26.COV2.S at low or high dose, single or two shots; about 5 received placebo; per-sample allocation not given. The samples date from day 63 after the first vaccine or placebo injection. The CDR3 length is 16 residues. The V end lost 0 bases, the J end lost 0 bases, and 12 bases lay between the germline ends. Germline CDR1 is MNHNY and CDR2 is SVGAGI (reference sequence). Using immunoSEQ multiplex PCR, the repertoire was profiled, and TCRdb retains in-frame clones only, with some absent. The sample has some 460,000 clones; roughly nine tenths are singletons.

Here the sequenced sample was peripheral blood, taken in a trial of Ad26.COV2.S vaccine versus placebo. The gene calls are TRBV6-6 and TRBJ2-7; unclear D gene. The clonotype originates from a person aged 18-60 years who received the Ad26.COV2.S COVID-19 vaccine or a placebo. The CDR3 spells CASSYSRSVNSYEQYF. The CDR3, as DNA: TGTGCCAGCAGTTACTCGCGCTCCGTCAACTCCTACGAGCAGTACTTC.